The 9 T cell receptor beta chains reported below all come from one sample, sequenced in a study of shared clonotypes between healthy human individuals. Assay used: immunoSEQ multiplex PCR; TCRdb lists only in-frame clones, some missing. Here the sample spans roughly 1,600,000 clones, about 98.5% being singletons. Material for sequencing was naive CD4+ T cells sorted from blood. Stated subset: CD45RA+ positively selected. Receptors originate from a man aged 25-40 years in good health.

The chain has TRBV28 and TRBJ1-5; D is unclear. V dropped 4 bases and J dropped 7 bases, with 17 bases sitting between them. The CDR3 is 15 amino acids. Germline values: CDR1 MDHEN, CDR2 SYDVKM. The CDR3 DNA reads TGTGCCAGCAGTTCCCCCCTGGGGATAGGGCAGCCCCAGCATTTT. This codes for CASSSPLGIGQPQHF.

The DNA for the CDR3 is TGTGCCAGCTCACCTATACAGGGAGGGAGGACTGAAGCTTTCTTT. Amino acids: CASSPIQGGRTEAFF. This chain connects TRBV18 to TRBJ1-1, with D perhaps matching TRBD1 (6 bases). CDR3 length: 15 amino acids. Trimming took 3 bases from V and 5 from J, leaving 16 bases between them. Germline CDR1 and CDR2: KGHSH and LQKENI.

V and J are TRBV7-9 and TRBJ2-1, with TRBD2 identical over 10 bases. The CDR3 sequence is 17 residues long. Germline CDR1 reads SEHNR; CDR2 reads FQNEAQ (reference sequence). The trim removed 3 bases at V and 2 bases at J, leaving 7 bases unmatched. The CDR3 sequence is CASSFWGLAMTYNEQFF. For the CDR3, the DNA is TGTGCCAGCAGCTTCTGGGGACTAGCGATGACCTACAATGAGCAGTTCTTC.

The gene calls are TRBV7-6 and TRBJ2-3; 9 positions agree with TRBD2. CDR1 and CDR2 from the germline V gene are SGHVS and FNYEAQ. V shed 5 bases and J 4 bases; nucleotides not matched to a gene: 10. This CDR3 is 16 amino acids long. The CDR3 is CASSPSVSGSPDTQYF. The CDR3 DNA sequence: TGTGCCAGCAGCCCCAGTGTTAGCGGGAGCCCAGATACGCAGTATTTT.

The rearrangement links TRBV6-5 to TRBJ2-2; D remains unclear. CDR1 is MNHEY, CDR2 SVGAGI, per germline. The CDR3 loop spans 14 amino acids. The V and J ends lost 6 bases and 6 bases respectively, with 14 bases between them. The chain's CDR3 is CASRRNSKAGELFF. The CDR3 DNA follows: TGTGCCAGCAGGAGGAATAGCAAAGCCGGGGAGCTGTTTTTT.

This chain joins TRBV10-2 and TRBJ2-7; D not resolved. Germline V gene lookup returns CDR1 WSHSY and CDR2 SAAADI. This CDR3 comprises 11 residues. The ends were cut back, 6 bases at V and 3 bases at J, with 6 bases in the middle. The DNA for the CDR3 is TGCGCCAGCAGGCTAAACTACGAGCAGTACTTC. Translated: CASRLNYEQYF.

The rearrangement links TRBV15 to TRBJ1-2, with 7 bases matching TRBD1. The germline V gene has CDR1 LNHNV and CDR2 YYDKDF (reference sequence). J lost 4 bases, V lost 0 bases, and 2 bases had no gene match. This CDR3 comprises 14 residues. The CDR3 protein is CATSRDRDSYGYTF. CDR3 in DNA: TGTGCCACCAGCAGAGACCGGGACAGCTATGGCTACACCTTC.

The V and J genes are TRBV28 and TRBJ2-1; possible D gene TRBD2, 6 bases. Trimming took off 2 bases at V and 5 bases at J, with 13 bases between the two ends. CDR3 length: 15 residues. Germline V CDR1 and CDR2: MDHEN, SYDVKM. The CDR3 coding sequence is TGTGCCAGCAGTTTAGGAGGGGCTAGGAACAATGAGCAGTTCTTC. Protein product: CASSLGGARNNEQFF.

The chain links TRBV10-2 to TRBJ2-7, with D possibly TRBD2 on 5 matching bases. This CDR3 is built from 16 residues. Germline values: CDR1 WSHSY, CDR2 SAAADI. The V gene lost 3 bases and the J gene lost 1 base, with 16 bases spanning the gap. In DNA, the CDR3 is TGCGCCAGCAGTGAAGTGGCGGGTCGGTATTCCTACGAGCAGTACTTC. The encoded protein is CASSEVAGRYSYEQYF.